This TCR beta chain was observed in a study of blood T cell repertoires in COVID-19 (dated by TCRdb to 2020 to 2021). For the study in its entirety: Collaborator samples came from the United States, Italy and Spain and covered acute and convalescent phases of COVID-19. A freely available public database, intended as a resource for researchers studying the immune response to SARS-CoV-2, is where the repertoires were released. Samples were obtained from the ongoing ImmuneRACE study (first 160 participants) and from over 1,000 subjects provided by 6 global collaborators. Deeply sampled blood TCRbeta repertoires from subjects exposed to, actively infected with, or recovered from COVID-19 were included in the dataset. Nearly every sample came with metadata listing a de-identified subject ID, COVID-19 status, age in years and sex. Where HLA class I and class II types were available, the types were taken from metadata supplied by the sample provider, not from assay-based typing. The prospective study material was composed of cDNA or gDNA derived from T cells, B-cell-depleted T cells, or PBMCs.

General study outcomes and caveats: How much clinical and demographic metadata was included differed by source and by participant, and the metadata was provided uncurated.

The CDR3 holds 19 amino acids from the cysteine to the phenylalanine. The entry retains the CDR3 DNA only, 57 bases that are in frame from base 1. The germline ends are 20 bases apart after V is trimmed by 1 base and J by 0 bases. Looking up the germline V gene yields CDR1 SGHRS and CDR2 YFSETQ. Another Seattle source contributed samples from volunteer blood donors who had recovered from COVID-19. Each collaborating institution followed its own protocols to collect whole blood in K2EDTA tubes. For TCRbeta analysis, collaborators shipped samples as frozen whole blood, isolated PBMCs, or DNA extracted from either of those sample types. Worth noting for this clone: Its binding antigen is unknown. The sample holds no much larger clone one base away, and base qualities are not on file.

TCRbeta CDR3 regions were amplified from genomic DNA using the immunoSEQ Assay, a bias-controlled multiplex PCR. As for how the authors treated the data: Nucleated cell counts per sample were estimated from amplification of reference gene primers within the assay. To quantify the absolute abundance of each unique TCRbeta CDR3 rearrangement, sequence reads were collapsed and filtered. For each sample, productive Simpson clonality was calculated as the square root of Simpson's diversity index over productive rearrangements. TCRdb limited this immuneACCESS table to in-frame rearrangements with V and J called. A share of clones is missing; checked studies link under half to unresolved V genes, and the rest is unexplained. V, J and clone size are taken as reported in that table, and D and trimming were inferred from the DNA itself. The sample table records almost 250,000 clones; about 89% of these occur just once. 1.5% to 2% of the sample is held by the ten biggest clonotypes.

The clonotype was recovered from a woman aged 60-70 years who had recovered from COVID-19. This receptor chain uses TRBV5-1 and TRBJ1-5; no D gene is confidently identified. Source material: peripheral blood. The encoded CDR3 is CASSLTPPPLRSSNQPQHF. The nucleotide sequence reads as follows: TGCGCCAGCAGCTTGACACCACCTCCTTTACGGAGTAGCAATCAGCCCCAGCATTTT.